What follows are 3 T cell receptor beta chains derived from one specimen sequenced in a study of T cell repertoires in cytomegalovirus infection. For these receptors, no antigen is known. TCRdb called the reads again in MiXCR, with one record for every CDR3 protein. The table has around 570,000 distinct CDR3 sequences, 40% seen once; the top ten hold 48%. The sample was cultured PBMCs, taken from culture after CMV antigen stimulation. Receptor source: a human donor in good health (CMV status not recorded). Some clones in this sample may be carry-over from other donors' samples.

The rearrangement links TRBV19 to TRBJ2-1; TRBD1 matches 8 bases. J gave up 2 bases and V 4 bases, and 4 bases lay outside the gene matches. The CDR3 has 15 amino acids. Germline CDR1 LNHDA, CDR2 SQIVND (reference sequence). The CDR3, as DNA: TGTGCCAGTAGTACCGGGACAGGACCCTACAATGAGCAGTTCTTC. Protein sequence: CASSTGTGPYNEQFF.

The CDR3: CASSVRQGALYGYTF. CDR3 bases: TGCGCCAGCAGCGTAAGACAGGGGGCTCTCTATGGCTACACCTTC. The rearrangement links TRBV5-1 to TRBJ1-2; 10 bases are a match to TRBD1. In germline, CDR1 is SGHRS, CDR2 YFSETQ. CDR3 length: 15 residues. With 4 bases clipped from V and 4 bases from J, the junction kept 7 bases outside the gene matches.

The chain has TRBV6-6 and TRBJ1-1; D remains ambiguous. V was pared by 0 bases and J by 0 bases, with 8 bases between. The CDR3 consists of 15 residues. CDR1 is MNHNY and CDR2 is SVGAGI in the germline V gene (reference sequence). CDR3 sequence: CASSYSSRMNTEAFF. In nucleotides, the CDR3 is TGTGCCAGCAGTTACTCTTCCCGGATGAACACTGAAGCTTTCTTT.